The 17 T cell receptor beta chains below all came from one sample that was sequenced in a study of metastatic and nonmetastatic thyroid tumors. TCRdb reanalyzed the PCR reads with MiXCR. Counted here are approximately 65,000 clones, about 3.8% occurring once; the ten biggest clones make up about a fifth. All patients were untreated before thyroid surgery. The sequencing sample was made of blood. The source is a female donor with papillary thyroid cancer or a benign thyroid nodule (not recorded which). Some clones in this sample may be carry-over from other donors' samples.

Notes on this clone: The junction departs from germline at one end; a sequencing error may be responsible. The chain joins TRBV2 to TRBJ2-7; tentatively, D is TRBD1 (5 bases). The CDR3 length is 15 residues. Per the germline V gene, CDR1 is SNHLY and CDR2 is FYNNEI. CDR3 region: CASSEAGAVAYEHYF. The CDR3 region has the DNA TGTGCCAGCAGTGAAGCTGGGGCCGTAGCCTACGAGCATTACTTC.

Ten or more counts support this clone. J is TRBJ1-1 and V is TRBV30, with 10 positions matching TRBD1. This CDR3 has 14 amino acids. Trimming removed 3 bases from V and 1 base from J; junction bases left unmatched: 2. Germline loops: CDR1 GTSNPN, CDR2 SVGIG (reference sequence). The CDR3 here is CAWRTGGWNTEAFF. In nucleotides, the CDR3 is TGTGCCTGGAGGACAGGGGGCTGGAACACTGAAGCTTTCTTT.

The chain recombines TRBV7-2 with TRBJ2-1; D might be TRBD1 (6 bases). V lost 5 bases and J lost 5, with 13 bases in between. The V gene's germline CDR1 is SGHTA and CDR2 FQGNSA. The CDR3 is 14 amino acids. In nucleotides, the CDR3 is TGTGCCAGCAGCGCACGGGACATGGACAATGAGCAGTTCTTC. This encodes CASSARDMDNEQFF.

Ten or more counts support this clone. This chain links TRBV18 with TRBJ1-6; possibly TRBD1 for D (6 bases). This CDR3 comprises 15 residues. The V gene's germline CDR1 is KGHSH and CDR2 LQKENI. V was pared by 1 base and J by 10 bases, with 14 bases between. CDR3 DNA: TGTGCCAGCTCACCACTTGCAGGGGTCGACTCACCCCTCCACTTT. Its protein is CASSPLAGVDSPLHF.

This clone has a handful of counts. V gene TRBV5-6 combines with J gene TRBJ2-5; possibly TRBD2 for D (5 bases). The ends were cut back, 9 bases at V and 4 bases at J, with 16 bases in the middle. Per germline, CDR1 SGHDT and CDR2 YYEEEE. The CDR3 is 13 residues long. CDR3 coding DNA: TGTGCCACCTCGGGGAGTTGGGTAGAGACCCAGTACTTC. Translation: CATSGSWVETQYF.

This clone was recorded at least ten times. The chain carries TRBV5-1 and TRBJ2-3, with unresolved D. The CDR3 covers 16 residues. The V gene lost 4 bases and the J gene lost 0 bases, with 15 bases spanning the gap. Germline V gene sequence: CDR1 SGHRS, CDR2 YFSETQ. CDR3 amino acids: CASSPTPPPSTDTQYF. In DNA, the CDR3 is TGCGCCAGCAGCCCCACCCCACCTCCTAGCACAGATACGCAGTATTTT.

This clone was picked up many times. The chain carries TRBV19 and TRBJ2-7; 11 bases match TRBD1. With V trimmed by 7 bases and J by 3 bases, 11 bases remained unmatched. The CDR3 covers 16 residues. The germline V gene encodes CDR1 LNHDA and CDR2 SQIVND (reference sequence). The CDR3 region is CASTNAGQGVGYEQYF. In DNA form, the CDR3 reads TGTGCCAGTACTAATGCGGGACAGGGGGTCGGCTACGAGCAGTACTTC.

The rearrangement joins TRBV30 to TRBJ2-2; TRBD1 matches 9 bases. Germline-derived CDR1 and CDR2 are GTSNPN and SVGIG (reference sequence). The V and J ends lost 3 bases and 3 bases, in that order; junction bases with no gene match: 5. This CDR3 contains 15 residues. The CDR3 sequence: CAWSPGTGYTGELFF. CDR3 DNA sequence: TGTGCCTGGAGCCCCGGGACAGGGTACACCGGGGAGCTGTTTTTT.

The sample holds a few counts of this clone. One base away lies a much larger clone, so this may be a sequencing read error. The genes are TRBV5-1 and TRBJ1-1; D call uncertain. The CDR3 spans 15 residues. V lost 2 bases to trimming and J lost 9 bases, with 20 bases between them. Germline-derived CDR1 and CDR2 are SGHRS and YFSETQ. CDR3: CASSFQGRGGTKAFF. The CDR3 DNA follows: TGCGCCAGCAGCTTTCAAGGACGGGGTGGAACTAAAGCTTTCTTT.

Here the CDR3 DNA reads TGTGCCAGCAGGTTTAGCGGGTCCTACGAGCAGTACTTC. Encoded protein: CASRFSGSYEQYF. The chain recombines TRBV6-2 or TRBV6-3 with TRBJ2-7, with 7 bases identical to TRBD2. Germline V gives CDR1 MNHEY, CDR2 SVGEGT. V lost 6 bases and J lost 1; bases outside the gene matches: 3. The CDR3 is 13 residues long.

This clone was found many times. V gene TRBV5-1 combines with J gene TRBJ2-2; possible D gene TRBD1, 5 bases. Germline lookup yields CDR1 SGHRS and CDR2 YFSETQ. The CDR3 is 15 residues long. The V gene lost 0 bases and the J gene lost 4 bases, with 10 bases spanning the gap. The CDR3 region is CASSLGTFSTGELFF. In nucleotides, the CDR3 is TGCGCCAGCAGCTTGGGGACATTTAGCACCGGGGAGCTGTTTTTT.

The rearrangement uses TRBV7-9 and TRBJ1-2; D is undetermined. Germline V gene sequence: CDR1 SEHNR, CDR2 FQNEAQ (reference sequence). Trimming took off 3 bases at V and 7 bases at J, with 12 bases between the two ends. The CDR3 is made up of 13 amino acids. The CDR3 DNA reads TGTGCCAGCAGCTTCGAAGCGACTTGTGGCTACACCTTC. Translating gives CASSFEATCGYTF.

This clone was counted ten times or more. V and J are TRBV25-1 and TRBJ2-7; D might be TRBD1 (7 bases). The V gene's germline CDR1 is MGHDK and CDR2 SYGVNS. V lost 2 bases and J 3 bases, leaving 17 bases between the germline ends. CDR3 length: 16 residues. The CDR3 here is CASSEVFQGGSYEQYF. In DNA form, the CDR3 reads TGTGCCAGCAGTGAAGTTTTCCAGGGGGGTAGCTACGAGCAGTACTTC.

This clone was seen a handful of times. A junction end diverges from the germline sequence, so it may reflect a read error. V and J are TRBV6-1 and TRBJ1-2; D is undetermined. The germline gives CDR1 MNHNS, CDR2 SASEGT. CDR3 length equals 13 residues. The CDR3 DNA follows: TGTGCCAGCAGCGCCCGAGGGCTCTATAGCTACACCTTC. Amino acid sequence: CASSARGLYSYTF.

The sample holds a few counts of this clone. The chain couples TRBV2 to TRBJ1-5; possible D gene TRBD1, 5 bases. Germline CDR1 reads SNHLY; CDR2 reads FYNNEI. This CDR3 has 17 residues. Trimming took off 6 bases at V and 2 bases at J, with 20 bases between the two ends. The CDR3 loop is CASRARCGRAGNQPQHF. The CDR3 coding sequence is TGTGCCAGCAGAGCCCGGTGTGGCAGGGCGGGCAATCAGCCCCAGCATTTT.

This clone showed up just a few times. The chain employs TRBV12-3 or TRBV12-4 and TRBJ1-2, with 9 bases aligning to TRBD1. The CDR3 loop spans 14 amino acids. J lost 12 bases, V lost 6 bases, and 14 bases had no gene match. The CDR3 region has the DNA TGTGCCAGCAGGGATACAGGGGGCCCCTTGGCTCACACCTTC. It specifies CASRDTGGPLAHTF.

This clone was seen at least ten times. CDR3 loop: CASSASDRYYGYTF. The CDR3 DNA reads TGTGCCAGCAGTGCCTCGGATAGATACTATGGCTACACCTTC. V is TRBV25-1 and J is TRBJ1-2, with no clear D. Germline assignment: CDR1 MGHDK and CDR2 SYGVNS. The length of the CDR3 is 14 residues. Trimming left V 4 bases short and J 3 bases short, with 12 bases between.